The rows below give T cell receptor beta chains drawn from one sample of a study of CD8 T cells in Susac syndrome. TCRdb re-called the immunoSEQ multiplex PCR reads with MiXCR, one entry per CDR3 protein. The repertoire consists of 150,000 to 200,000 distinct CDR3 sequences, with 91% occurring once and the leading ten covering about 0.1%. Sequences were obtained from CD4+ T cells from PBMCs. These receptors originate from a human donor with Susac syndrome. The conserved cysteine and the conserved F or W are not part of the CDR3 here.

J gene,V gene,CDR3 protein
TRBJ1-1,TRBV5-6,ASSLTGGEAF
TRBJ2-1,TRBV2,ASSVFDRTSGNFSYNEQF
TRBJ2-2,TRBV12-3/TRBV12-4,ASSGDMDTGELF
TRBJ2-1,TRBV2,ASIEGLAGRLSEF
TRBJ2-1,TRBV19,ASSIEPPGSVTYNEQF
TRBJ2-7,TRBV5-6,ASRPDSSYEQY
TRBJ2-7,TRBV3-1,ASSQDMGGPYEQY
TRBJ1-3,TRBV7-2,ASSFWKSSGNTIY
TRBJ2-1,TRBV20-1,SPDDGLAGNEQF
TRBJ1-3,TRBV12-3/TRBV12-4,ASSLEYPGGGTFGNTIY
TRBJ2-5,TRBV12-3/TRBV12-4,ASSFLQGGGQETQY
TRBJ1-4,TRBV9,ASSVDTSQREKLF
TRBJ2-4,TRBV7-9,ASSFIAGTAKNIQY
TRBJ2-2,TRBV19,ASSRAGFGGELF
TRBJ2-5,TRBV20-1,SAGTSGRETQY
TRBJ2-1,TRBV5-1,ASSLYYNEQF
TRBJ2-4,TRBV9,ASSHDLAKNIQY
TRBJ2-7,TRBV5-6,ASSSKDFSEQY
TRBJ2-5,TRBV5-1,ASRGLQETQY
TRBJ1-1,TRBV19,ASSISVNTEAF
TRBJ1-1,TRBV29-1,SVQGRMNTEAF
TRBJ2-1,TRBV6-4,ASSAQTSGAGNEQF